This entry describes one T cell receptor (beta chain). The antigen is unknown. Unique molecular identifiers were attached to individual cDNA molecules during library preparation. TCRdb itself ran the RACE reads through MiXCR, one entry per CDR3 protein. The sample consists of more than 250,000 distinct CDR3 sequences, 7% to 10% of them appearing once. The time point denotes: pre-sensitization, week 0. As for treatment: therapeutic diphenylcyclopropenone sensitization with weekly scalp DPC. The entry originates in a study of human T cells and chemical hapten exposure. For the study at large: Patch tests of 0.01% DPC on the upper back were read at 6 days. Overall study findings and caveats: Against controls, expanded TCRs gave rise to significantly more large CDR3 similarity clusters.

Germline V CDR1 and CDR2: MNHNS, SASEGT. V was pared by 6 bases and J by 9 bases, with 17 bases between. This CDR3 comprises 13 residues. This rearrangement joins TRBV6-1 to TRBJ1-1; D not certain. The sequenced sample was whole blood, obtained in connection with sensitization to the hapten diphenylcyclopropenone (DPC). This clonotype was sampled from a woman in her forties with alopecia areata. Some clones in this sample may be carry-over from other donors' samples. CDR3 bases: TGTGCCAGCAGAAAGGGTGATGGATTGAAAGCTTTCTTT. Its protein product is CASRKGDGLKAFF.